This T cell receptor beta chain was observed in a study of glioma-infiltrating T cells. At the level of the study: Low-grade gliomas were grade II; glioblastomas were grade IV at initial diagnosis. Before surgery, glioma patients received dexamethasone for at most six days. Findings and limits, study-wide: Non-neoplastic patients had below-expected tissue-blood divergence, while all gliomas exceeded expectation.

Of note for this clonotype: The antigen is unknown.

This CDR3 spans 16 amino acids. Germline V gene lookup returns CDR1 SGHVS and CDR2 FNYEAQ. V gave up 3 bases and J gave up 2 bases, with 15 bases separating them. TCR alpha and beta CDR3 regions were amplified from RNA using iRepertoire nested multiplex PCR. TCRdb independently ran MiXCR on the multiplex PCR reads; one entry per CDR3 protein. In the table there are 400,000 or so distinct CDR3 sequences, 41% of which are singletons. V gene TRBV7-6 combines with J gene TRBJ2-3; D is possibly TRBD1 or TRBD2 (5 bases each). Sequencing was carried out using glioma tissue, nonneoplastic brain tissue, or PBMCs (not recorded which). The sequence derives from a human donor with low-grade glioma or glioblastoma, undergoing nonglioma brain surgery, or in good health (not recorded which). This chain's CDR3 is CASSFRDLPPTDTQYF. DNA for the CDR3: TGTGCCAGCAGCTTTCGGGACCTCCCCCCCACAGATACGCAGTATTTT.